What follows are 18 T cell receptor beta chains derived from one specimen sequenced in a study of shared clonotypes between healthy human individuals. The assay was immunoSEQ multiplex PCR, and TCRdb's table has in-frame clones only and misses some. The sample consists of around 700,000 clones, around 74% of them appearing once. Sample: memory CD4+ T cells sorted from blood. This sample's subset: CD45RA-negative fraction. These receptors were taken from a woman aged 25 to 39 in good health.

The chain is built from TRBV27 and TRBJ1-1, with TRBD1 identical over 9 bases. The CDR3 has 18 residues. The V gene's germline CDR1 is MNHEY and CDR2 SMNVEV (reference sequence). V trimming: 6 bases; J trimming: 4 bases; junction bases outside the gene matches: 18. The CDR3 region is CASSLRRDRARRGTEAFF. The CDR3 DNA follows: TGTGCCAGCAGCCTGCGCCGGGACAGGGCGCGGAGGGGCACTGAAGCTTTCTTT.

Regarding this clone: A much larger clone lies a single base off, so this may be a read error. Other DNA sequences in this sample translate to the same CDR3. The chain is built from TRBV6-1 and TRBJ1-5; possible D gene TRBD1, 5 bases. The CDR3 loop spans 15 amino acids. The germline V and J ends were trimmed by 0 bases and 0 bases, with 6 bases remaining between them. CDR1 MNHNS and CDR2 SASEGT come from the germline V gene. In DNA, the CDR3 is TGTGCCAGCAGTGAAGCGACAGTTAGCAATCAGCCCCAGCATTTT. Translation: CASSEATVSNQPQHF.

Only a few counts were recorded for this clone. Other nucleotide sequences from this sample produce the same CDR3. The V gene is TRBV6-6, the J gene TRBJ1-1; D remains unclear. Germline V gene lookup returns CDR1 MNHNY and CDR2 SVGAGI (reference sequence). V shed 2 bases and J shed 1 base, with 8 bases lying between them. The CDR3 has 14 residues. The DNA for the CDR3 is TGTGCCAGCAGTTACCGGGAGGGGAACACTGAAGCTTTCTTT. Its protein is CASSYREGNTEAFF.

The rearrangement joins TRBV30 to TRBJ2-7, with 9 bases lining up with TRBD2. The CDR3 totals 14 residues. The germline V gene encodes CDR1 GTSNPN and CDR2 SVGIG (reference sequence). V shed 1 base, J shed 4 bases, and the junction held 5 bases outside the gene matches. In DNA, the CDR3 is TGTGCCTGGAGTGCCCTAGCGGGATCATACGAGCAGTACTTC. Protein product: CAWSALAGSYEQYF.

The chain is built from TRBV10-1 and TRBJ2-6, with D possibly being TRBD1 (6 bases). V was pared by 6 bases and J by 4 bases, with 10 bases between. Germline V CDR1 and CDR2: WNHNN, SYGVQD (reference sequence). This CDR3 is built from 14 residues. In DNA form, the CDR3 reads TGCGCCAGCAGCCCAGGGGTCGGGGCCAACGTCCTGACTTTC. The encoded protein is CASSPGVGANVLTF.

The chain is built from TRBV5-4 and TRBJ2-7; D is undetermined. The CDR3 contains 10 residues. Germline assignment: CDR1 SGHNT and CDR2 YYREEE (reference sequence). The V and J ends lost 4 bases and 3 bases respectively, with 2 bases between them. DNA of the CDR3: TGTGCCAGCAGCGGCTACGAGCAGTACTTC. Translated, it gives CASSGYEQYF.

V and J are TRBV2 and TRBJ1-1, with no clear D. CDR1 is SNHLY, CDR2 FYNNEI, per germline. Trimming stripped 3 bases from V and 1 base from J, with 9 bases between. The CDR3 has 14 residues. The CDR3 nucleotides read TGTGCCAGCAGTGACAGGTGGGCGAACACTGAAGCTTTCTTT. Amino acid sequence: CASSDRWANTEAFF.

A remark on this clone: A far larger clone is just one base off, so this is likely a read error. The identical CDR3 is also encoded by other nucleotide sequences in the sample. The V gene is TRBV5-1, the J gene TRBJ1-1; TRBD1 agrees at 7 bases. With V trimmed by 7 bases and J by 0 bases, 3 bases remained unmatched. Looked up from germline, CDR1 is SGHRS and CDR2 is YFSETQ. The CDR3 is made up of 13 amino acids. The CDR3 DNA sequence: TGCGCCAGCTCCGGGACAGTGAACACTGAAGCTTTCTTT. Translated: CASSGTVNTEAFF. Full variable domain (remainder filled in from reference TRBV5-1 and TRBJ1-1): KAGVTQTPRYLIKTRGQQVTLSCSPISGHRSVSWYQQTPGQGLQFLFEYFSETQRNKGNFPGRFSGRQFSNSRSEMNVSTLELGDSALYLCASSGTVNTEAFFGQGTRLTVV.

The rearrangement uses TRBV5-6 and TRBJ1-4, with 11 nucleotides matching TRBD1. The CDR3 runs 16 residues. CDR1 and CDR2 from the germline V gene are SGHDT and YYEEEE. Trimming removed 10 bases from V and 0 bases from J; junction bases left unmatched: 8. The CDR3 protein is CAGPRGQGATNEKLFF. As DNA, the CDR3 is TGTGCCGGACCCCGGGGACAGGGGGCAACTAATGAAAAACTGTTTTTT.

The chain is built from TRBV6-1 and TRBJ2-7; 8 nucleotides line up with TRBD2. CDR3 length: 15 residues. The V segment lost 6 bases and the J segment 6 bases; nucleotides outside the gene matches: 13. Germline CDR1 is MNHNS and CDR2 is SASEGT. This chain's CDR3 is CASSPQPGGPSEQYF. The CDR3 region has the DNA TGTGCCAGCAGCCCCCAGCCGGGAGGGCCTAGCGAGCAGTACTTC.

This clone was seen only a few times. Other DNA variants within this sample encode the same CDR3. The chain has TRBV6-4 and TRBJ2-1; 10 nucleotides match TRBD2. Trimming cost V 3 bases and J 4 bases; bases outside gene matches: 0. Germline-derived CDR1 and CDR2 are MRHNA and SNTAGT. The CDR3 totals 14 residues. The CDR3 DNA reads TGTGCCAGCAGTGAACTAGCGGGGTACAATGAGCAGTTCTTC. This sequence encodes CASSELAGYNEQFF.

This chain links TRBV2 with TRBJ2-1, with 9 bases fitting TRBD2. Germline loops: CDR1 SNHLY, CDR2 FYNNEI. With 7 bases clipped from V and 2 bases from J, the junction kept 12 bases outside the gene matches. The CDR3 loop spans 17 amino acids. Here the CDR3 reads CASTIGGGRAAYNEQFF. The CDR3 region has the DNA TGTGCCAGCACTATCGGGGGCGGGAGGGCCGCCTACAATGAGCAGTTCTTC. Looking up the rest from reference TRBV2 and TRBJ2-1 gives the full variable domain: EPEVTQTPSHQVTQMGQEVILRCVPISNHLYFYWYRQILGQKVEFLVSFYNNEISEKSEIFDDQFSVERPDGSNFTLKIRSTKLEDSAMYFCASTIGGGRAAYNEQFFGPGTRLTVL.

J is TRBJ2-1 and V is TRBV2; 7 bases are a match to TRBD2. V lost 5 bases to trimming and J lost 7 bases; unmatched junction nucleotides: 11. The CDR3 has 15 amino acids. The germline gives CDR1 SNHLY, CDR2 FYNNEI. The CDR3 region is CASSLEMRELNEQFF. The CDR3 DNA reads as TGTGCCAGCAGTCTGGAGATGCGGGAGTTAAATGAGCAGTTCTTC.

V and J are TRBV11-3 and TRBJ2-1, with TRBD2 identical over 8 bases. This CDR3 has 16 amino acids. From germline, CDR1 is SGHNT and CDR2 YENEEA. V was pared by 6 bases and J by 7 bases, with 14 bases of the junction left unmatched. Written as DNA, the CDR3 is TGTGCCAGCAGTTTCGATTTCGCCGGGACTAGTAATGAGCAGTTCTTC. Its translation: CASSFDFAGTSNEQFF.

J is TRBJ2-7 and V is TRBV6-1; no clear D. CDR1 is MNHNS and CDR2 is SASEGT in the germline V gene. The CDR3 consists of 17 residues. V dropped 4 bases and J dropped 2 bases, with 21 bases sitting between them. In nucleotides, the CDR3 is TGTGCCAGCAGTGGTGAAGGGCACGTCAGCATAGCCTACGAGCAGTACTTC. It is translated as CASSGEGHVSIAYEQYF.

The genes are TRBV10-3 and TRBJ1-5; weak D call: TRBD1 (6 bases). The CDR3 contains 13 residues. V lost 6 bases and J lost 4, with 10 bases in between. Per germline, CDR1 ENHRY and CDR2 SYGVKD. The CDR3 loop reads CAISGDINQPQHF. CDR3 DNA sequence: TGTGCCATCAGCGGGGACATAAATCAGCCCCAGCATTTT.

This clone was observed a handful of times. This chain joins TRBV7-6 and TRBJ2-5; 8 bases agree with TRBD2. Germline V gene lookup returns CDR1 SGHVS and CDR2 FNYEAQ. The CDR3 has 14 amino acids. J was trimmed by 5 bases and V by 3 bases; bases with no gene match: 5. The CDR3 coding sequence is TGTGCCAGCAGCTTCAGCGGGAGAGGGGAGACCCAGTACTTC. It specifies CASSFSGRGETQYF.

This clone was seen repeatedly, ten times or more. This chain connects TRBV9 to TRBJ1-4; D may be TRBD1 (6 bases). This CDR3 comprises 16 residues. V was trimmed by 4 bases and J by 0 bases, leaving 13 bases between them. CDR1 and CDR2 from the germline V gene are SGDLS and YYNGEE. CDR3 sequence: CASSKGVGSTNEKLFF. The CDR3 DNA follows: TGTGCCAGCAGCAAGGGGGTCGGATCAACTAATGAAAAACTGTTTTTT.